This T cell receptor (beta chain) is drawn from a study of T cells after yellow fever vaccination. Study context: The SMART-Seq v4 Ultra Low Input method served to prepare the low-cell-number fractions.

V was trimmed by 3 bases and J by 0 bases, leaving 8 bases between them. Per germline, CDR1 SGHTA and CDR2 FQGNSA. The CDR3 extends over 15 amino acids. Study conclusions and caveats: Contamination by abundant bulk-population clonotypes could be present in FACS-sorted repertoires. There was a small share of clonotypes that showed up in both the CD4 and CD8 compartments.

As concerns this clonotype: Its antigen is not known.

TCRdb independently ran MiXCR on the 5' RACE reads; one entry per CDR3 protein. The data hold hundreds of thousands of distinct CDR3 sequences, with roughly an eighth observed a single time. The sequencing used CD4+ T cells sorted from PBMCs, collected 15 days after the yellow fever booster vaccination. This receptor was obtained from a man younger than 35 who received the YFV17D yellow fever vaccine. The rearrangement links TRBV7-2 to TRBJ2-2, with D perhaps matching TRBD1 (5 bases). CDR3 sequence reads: CASSLDITNTGELFF. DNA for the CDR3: TGTGCCAGCAGCTTGGACATAACGAACACCGGGGAGCTGTTTTTT. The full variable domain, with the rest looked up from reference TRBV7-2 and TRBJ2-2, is GAGVSQSPSNKVTEKGKDVELRCDPISGHTALYWYRQSLGQGLEFLIYFQGNSAPDKSGLPSDRFSAERTGGSVSTLTIQRTQQEDSAVYLCASSLDITNTGELFFGEGSRLTVL.